This T cell receptor beta chain was captured in a study of blood T cells in healthy people across ages (dated by TCRdb to between 2014 and 2017). Background for the entire study: Template switching captured roughly one uniquely barcoded TCR beta cDNA molecule per two T cells in model experiments. Using the same blood draw, the study looked at two additional independent replicas of 1 million unique cDNA reads for two donors, one aged 18 to 30 and the other aged 80 or older. Four age groups were formed from the donors: young (average approximately 17 years), middle-aged (around 37), aged (62) and long-lived (less than 85). To avoid experimental bias, donors of different ages were distributed randomly across sequencing lanes. To track age-related changes in TCR beta repertoire diversity, the study relied on deep sequencing normalized with unique cDNA molecular identifiers.

General study outcomes and caveats: Since profiling was done on bulk unsorted PBMCs, naive and antigen-experienced compartments could not be conclusively compared. Observed TCR beta diversity per million T cells fell roughly linearly with age, and a significant reduction was already apparent by age around 40. Because donor CMV infection status was unknown, age-related changes in expanded clonotypes were potentially confounded. Observed TCR beta diversity correlated strongly with the percentage of naive T cells measured by flow cytometry. Estimates of total diversity based on one million sequenced T cells were considered lower bounds and underestimates. Compared with the aged group, the long-lived group had more naive CD4+ T cells, fewer expanded clones and increased TCR diversity, suggesting age selection.

As regards this clonotype: What this receptor recognizes is not known. Per-base qualities were not stored, and no clone one base away is much larger.

To prepare the library, 5' RACE was applied. The instrument given in TCRdb is Illumina HiSeq 2500. The second PCR ran for roughly 7 to 11 cycles and used a J-beta primer mix along with a sample-barcoded 5' primer. A unique molecular identifier was introduced onto each TCR beta cDNA molecule by a template-switch 5' adaptor carrying 12 random nucleotides. At least 2.5 million CDR3-containing paired-end reads were obtained from each sample. The Mint cDNA synthesis kit, primed by a TRBC-specific oligonucleotide, was used to synthesize first-strand cDNA from all RNA. After uracil-DNA glycosylase treatment, a first 18-cycle PCR used universal primers M1SS and BC2_uni_R on all cDNA. Under the source paper's analysis protocol: For normalization, 1 million high-quality reads were randomly selected from each sample, with every read carrying a distinct molecular identifier. Reads sharing molecular identifiers were discarded rather than binned into consensus sequences. MiTCR, run with a Q25 quality threshold and the strictest error-elimination algorithm, handled CDR3 identification, clonotype clustering and error correction. A nonparametric unseen species model using Euler transformation provided a lower-bound estimate of total TCR beta diversity. TCRdb reprocessing: public reads trimmed at Q25 with fastp, clones called with MiXCR, in-frame beta chains kept. Entries that share a CDR3 protein sequence are merged under the most common genes and DNA. What appears here as the V and J calls and clone size reflects TCRdb's work, not the paper's. The sample includes some 1.4 million distinct CDR3 sequences, with about 43% observed a single time. The top ten hold approximately 7.9% of the sample.

Systemically healthy Caucasian individuals from Russia, over 30 in total and aged roughly 6 to 100 years, were included as donors. Each donor gave 9 to 10 milliliters of peripheral blood, collected into EDTA-treated Vacutainer tubes. PBMCs were isolated by Ficoll-Paque density-gradient centrifugation, with at least 6 million obtained per sample. Trizol reagent was used to extract total RNA from PBMCs, with at least 6 micrograms per sample. For every donor, an aliquot of PBMCs went through flow cytometry to measure the percentages of naive CD45RAhigh/CD27high T cells. V is clipped by 3 bases and J by 8 bases, and the sequence between their germline boundaries is 14 bases long. The CDR3 spans 14 residues, from the cysteine through the phenylalanine. The only DNA kept is the CDR3, 42 bases in frame from the first base. Reading the germline V gene gives CDR1 SGHRS and CDR2 YFSETQ.

The receptor's source is a woman under 30 in good health. The rearrangement combines TRBV5-1 with TRBJ1-4, with the identity of the D gene unclear. The sequencing input was blood. The DNA sequence reads TGCGCCAGCAGCTCGGGAACGCCGGGAGAAAAACTGTTTTTT. Its protein reads: CASSSGTPGEKLFF.